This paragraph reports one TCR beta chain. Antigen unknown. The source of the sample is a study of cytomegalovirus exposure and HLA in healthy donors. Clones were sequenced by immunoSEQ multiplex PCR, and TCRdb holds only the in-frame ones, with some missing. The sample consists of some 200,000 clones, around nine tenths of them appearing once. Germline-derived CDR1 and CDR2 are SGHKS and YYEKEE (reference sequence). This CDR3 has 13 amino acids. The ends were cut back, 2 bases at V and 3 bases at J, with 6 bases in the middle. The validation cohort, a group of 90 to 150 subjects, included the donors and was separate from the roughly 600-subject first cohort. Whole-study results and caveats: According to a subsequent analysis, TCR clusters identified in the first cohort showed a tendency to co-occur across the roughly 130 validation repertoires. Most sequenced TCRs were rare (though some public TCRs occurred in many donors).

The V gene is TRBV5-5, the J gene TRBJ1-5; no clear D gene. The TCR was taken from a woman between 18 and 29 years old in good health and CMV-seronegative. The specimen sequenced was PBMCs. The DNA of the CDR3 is TGTGCCAGCAGCTTCCACTTCAATCAGCCCCAGCATTTT. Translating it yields CASSFHFNQPQHF.